The T cell receptor beta chain described here comes from a study of blood T cell repertoires in COVID-19. Study overall: Italy, Spain and the United States were the sources of the convalescent and acute COVID-19 samples. Nucleic acid was either cDNA or gDNA, and it came from T cells, B-cell-depleted T cells, or PBMCs.

As originally analysed: Reference gene primer amplification gave estimated nucleated cell counts. TCRdb keeps only in-frame clones here, not all; method: immunoSEQ multiplex PCR. From that table come the V and J calls and clone size; the DNA was used to work out D and trimming. The table shows about 26,000 clones, with about 94% occurring only once. The CDR3 spans 13 residues. V lost 6 bases to trimming and J lost 7 bases; unmatched junction nucleotides: 6. The clonotype was recovered from a human donor with active COVID-19. The donor label of this sample is uncertain. The chain combines TRBV12-3 or TRBV12-4 with TRBJ1-5; 7 nucleotides line up with TRBD1. The sequencing input was peripheral blood. The CDR3 DNA sequence: TGTGCCAGCAGCCCTACAGGGGTCCAGCCCCAGCATTTT. Amino acid sequence: CASSPTGVQPQHF.